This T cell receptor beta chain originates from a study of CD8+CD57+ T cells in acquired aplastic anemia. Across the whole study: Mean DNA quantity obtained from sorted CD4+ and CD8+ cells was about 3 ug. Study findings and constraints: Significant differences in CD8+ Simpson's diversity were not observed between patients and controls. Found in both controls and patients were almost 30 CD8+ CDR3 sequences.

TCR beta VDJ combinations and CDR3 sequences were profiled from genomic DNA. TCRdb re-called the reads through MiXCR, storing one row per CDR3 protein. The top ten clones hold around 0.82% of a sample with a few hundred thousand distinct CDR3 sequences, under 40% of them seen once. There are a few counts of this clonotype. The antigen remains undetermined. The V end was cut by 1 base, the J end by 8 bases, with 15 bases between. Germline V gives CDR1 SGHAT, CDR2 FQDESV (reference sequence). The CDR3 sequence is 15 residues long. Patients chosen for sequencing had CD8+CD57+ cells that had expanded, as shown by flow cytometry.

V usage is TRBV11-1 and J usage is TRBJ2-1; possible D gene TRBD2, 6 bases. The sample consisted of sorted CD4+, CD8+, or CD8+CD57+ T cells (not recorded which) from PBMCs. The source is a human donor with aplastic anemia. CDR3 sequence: CASSLEVGGPYEQFF. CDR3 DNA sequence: TGTGCCAGCAGCTTAGAGGTGGGAGGCCCTTATGAGCAGTTCTTC.